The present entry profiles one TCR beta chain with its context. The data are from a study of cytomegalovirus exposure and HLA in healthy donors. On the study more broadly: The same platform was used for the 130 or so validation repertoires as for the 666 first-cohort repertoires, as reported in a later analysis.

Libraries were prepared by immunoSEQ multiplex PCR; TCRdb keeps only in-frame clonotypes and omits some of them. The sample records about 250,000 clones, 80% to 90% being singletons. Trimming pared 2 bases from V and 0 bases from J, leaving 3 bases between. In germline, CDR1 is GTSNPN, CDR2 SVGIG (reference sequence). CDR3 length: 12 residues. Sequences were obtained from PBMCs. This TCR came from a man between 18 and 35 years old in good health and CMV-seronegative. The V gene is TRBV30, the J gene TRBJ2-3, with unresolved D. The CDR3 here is CAWSSSTDTQYF. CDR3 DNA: TGTGCCTGGAGTTCTAGCACAGATACGCAGTATTTT.